This TCR beta chain was sequenced during a study of T cell responses to AZD1222 COVID-19 vaccine. V was clipped by 10 bases and J by 8 bases, with 21 bases between them. CDR1 and CDR2 (germline): MGHRA, YSYEKL. The CDR3 runs 15 residues. Study outcomes and limitations: Repertoire sampling was restricted to post-peak T cell response timepoints. There were mostly white British donors and more females than males, and clonal diversity was possibly underestimated. A reported finding is that nearly half of spike-specific TCRs target unmutated variant regions. Seropositive status at baseline applied to only 6 or 7 AZD1222 recipients.

Generated by immunoSEQ multiplex PCR, the TCRdb table keeps only in-frame clones and is missing some. Among under 200,000 clones listed, 85% to 95% were seen once. Turning to this clone: No antigen is known for it.

Source: peripheral blood, taken on day 0 of AZD1222 vaccination. The V gene is TRBV4-1, the J gene TRBJ1-6, with a possible D match to TRBD1 (6 bases). The receptor was isolated from an adult in good health. In DNA, the CDR3 is TGCGCCACTGGGACGGGACAAGGGAATTATTCACCCCTCCACTTT. Protein product: CATGTGQGNYSPLHF.